The next 2 T cell receptor beta chains were all read from a single sample in a study of coeliac disease. Study conclusions and caveats: Control samples showed higher TRB and TRG clonality than intraepithelial and lamina propria samples in active celiac disease.

Assay: immunoSEQ multiplex PCR; the TCRdb copy retains only in-frame clones and omits some. The data show about 6,600 clones, about two thirds seen once. These receptors have no known antigen. The sample consisted of lamina propria lymphocytes from the gut. The receptors come from a woman younger than 30 with active celiac disease.

V is TRBV7-8 and J is TRBJ2-1, with 8 bases identical to TRBD2. V was clipped by 2 bases and J by 7 bases; unmatched bases: 7. The length of the CDR3 is 15 residues. Germline assignment: CDR1 SGHVS and CDR2 FQNEAQ. Here the CDR3 DNA reads TGTGCCAGCAGCTTAAGTAGCGGGAAGGCGAATGAGCAGTTCTTC. As protein: CASSLSSGKANEQFF.

V is TRBV15 and J is TRBJ1-2; no clear D. There are 13 residues in the CDR3. V dropped 0 bases and J dropped 14 bases, with 16 bases sitting between them. The germline V gene has CDR1 LNHNV and CDR2 YYDKDF (reference sequence). CDR3 sequence (DNA): TGTGCCACCAGCAGAGATGTTACGGGTACGGTAACCTTC. It codes for CATSRDVTGTVTF.